The next 26 T cell receptor beta chains were all read from a single sample in a study of CD8 T cells in Susac syndrome. Random hexamers were used to reverse transcribe an amount of roughly 0.5 to 1 ug RNA. TCRdb redid the calling of the immunoSEQ multiplex PCR reads with MiXCR, one entry per CDR3 protein. The data hold some 130,000 distinct CDR3 sequences, with approximately 95% observed a single time. Sequencing was carried out using CD8+ T cells from PBMCs. The receptors come from a human donor with Susac syndrome.

This clonotype has just one count. V and J are TRBV7-6 and TRBJ1-5; D is possibly TRBD1 (6 bases). CDR1 and CDR2 from the germline V gene are SGHVS and FNYEAQ. Trimming shortened V by 6 bases and J by 6 bases, and 15 bases separated the two germline ends. This CDR3 has 14 residues. The CDR3 DNA follows: TGTGCCAGCAGTCCTCAGGGGTTGGGTCAGCCCCAGCATTTT. Its protein product is CASSPQGLGQPQHF. The full variable domain, completed using reference TRBV7-6 and TRBJ1-5, is GAGVSQSPRYKVTKRGQDVALRCDPISGHVSLYWYRQALGQGPEFLTYFNYEAQQDKSGLPNDRFSAERPEGSISTLTIQRTEQRDSAMYRCASSPQGLGQPQHFGDGTRLSIL.

The chain uses TRBV5-4 and TRBJ1-1; D is unresolved. V lost 3 bases to trimming and J lost 6 bases, with 9 bases between them. The length of the CDR3 is 12 residues. Germline assignment: CDR1 SGHNT and CDR2 YYREEE (reference sequence). CDR3 DNA sequence: TGTGCCAGCAGCTCCGCCCCCGCTGAAGCTTTCTTT. The encoded protein is CASSSAPAEAFF.

V usage is TRBV24-1 and J usage is TRBJ2-3, with 12 bases fitting TRBD2. Trimming removed 4 bases from V and 4 bases from J; junction bases left unmatched: 20. This CDR3 is 21 amino acids long. Germline V lookup: CDR1 KGHDR, CDR2 SFDVKD. The CDR3 sequence: CATSETPDRAGTSGWADTQYF. As DNA, the CDR3 is TGTGCCACCAGTGAAACACCGGACAGGGCCGGGACTAGCGGGTGGGCAGATACGCAGTATTTT.

The chain links TRBV12-3 or TRBV12-4 to TRBJ2-3; D is possibly TRBD1 (5 bases). The CDR3 has 13 residues. Trimming pared 11 bases from V and 0 bases from J, leaving 12 bases between. CDR3 protein: CAVDIASTDTQYF. DNA for the CDR3: TGTGCCGTGGACATCGCTAGCACAGATACGCAGTATTTT.

This chain uses TRBV13 with TRBJ2-1, with D tentatively TRBD2 (5 bases). Germline V gene lookup returns CDR1 PRHDT and CDR2 FYEKMQ (reference sequence). This CDR3 has 11 amino acids. V lost 5 bases and J lost 13, with 12 bases in between. This chain's CDR3 is CASSDRDYQFF. The CDR3 coding sequence is TGTGCCAGCAGCGACCGGGATTACCAGTTCTTC.

Written as DNA, the CDR3 is TGCGCCAGCAGCTTGGCAGGGGGAATAACTGAAGCTTTCTTT. Its translation: CASSLAGGITEAFF. This chain uses TRBV5-1 with TRBJ1-1; 7 bases line up with TRBD1. In germline, CDR1 is SGHRS, CDR2 YFSETQ. V gave up 0 bases and J gave up 5 bases; unmatched junction bases: 4. CDR3 size: 14 residues.

V usage is TRBV9 and J usage is TRBJ2-1, with TRBD1 identical over 7 bases. V was pared by 0 bases and J by 9 bases, with 6 bases of the junction left unmatched. The CDR3 runs to 14 residues. CDR1 and CDR2 (germline): SGDLS, YYNGEE. CDR3 DNA sequence: TGTGCCAGCAGCGTAGGGCGACAGGGATTTGAGCAGTTCTTC. Translating gives CASSVGRQGFEQFF.

The V and J genes are TRBV5-6 and TRBJ1-2; D might be TRBD1 (6 bases). This CDR3 has 15 amino acids. The V and J ends lost 4 bases and 4 bases respectively, with 17 bases between them. Germline V gives CDR1 SGHDT, CDR2 YYEEEE. CDR3 bases: TGTGCCAGCAGCGATGAAGGGGGGTTCAGCTATGGCTACACCTTC. It is translated as CASSDEGGFSYGYTF. Together with reference TRBV5-6 and TRBJ1-2, the CDR3 gives the full variable domain: DAGVTQSPTHLIKTRGQQVTLRCSPKSGHDTVSWYQQALGQGPQFIFQYYEEEERQRGNFPDRFSGHQFPNYSSELNVNALLLGDSALYLCASSDEGGFSYGYTFGSGTRLTVV.

J is TRBJ2-5 and V is TRBV28; 9 positions match TRBD2. Per germline, CDR1 MDHEN and CDR2 SYDVKM. Unmatched junction bases numbered 12, after V lost 6 bases and J lost 4 bases. This CDR3 has 16 amino acids. Written as DNA, the CDR3 is TGTGCCAGCAGCTCCCAGGGACTAGCCCTTCTAGAGACCCAGTACTTC. Protein product: CASSSQGLALLETQYF.

This chain connects TRBV6-6 to TRBJ1-1; 8 positions agree with TRBD1. The length of the CDR3 is 14 residues. From germline, CDR1 is MNHNY and CDR2 SVGAGI (reference sequence). The ends lost 7 bases at V and 4 bases at J; junction bases unmatched: 8. CDR3 in amino acids: CASNRQGMGTEAFF. CDR3 DNA: TGTGCCAGCAATCGACAGGGGATGGGCACTGAAGCTTTCTTT.

The genes are TRBV18 and TRBJ2-7; 11 nucleotides line up with TRBD2. This CDR3 contains 18 residues. The ends lost 3 bases at V and 0 bases at J; junction bases unmatched: 10. Germline-derived CDR1 and CDR2 are KGHSH and LQKENI. The CDR3 reads CASSPEPGLAESSYEQYF. CDR3 nucleotides: TGTGCCAGCTCACCGGAACCGGGACTAGCGGAAAGCTCCTACGAGCAGTACTTC. The full variable domain, in which reference TRBV18 and TRBJ2-7 provide the parts outside the CDR3, is NAGVMQNPRHLVRRRGQEARLRCSPMKGHSHVYWYRQLPEEGLKFMVYLQKENIIDESGMPKERFSAEFPKEGPSILRIQQVVRGDSAAYFCASSPEPGLAESSYEQYFGPGTRLTVT.

V usage is TRBV15 and J usage is TRBJ1-3; 7 bases are shared with TRBD1. The CDR3 sequence is 16 residues long. CDR1 LNHNV and CDR2 YYDKDF come from the germline V gene (reference sequence). Trimming took 1 base from V and 6 from J; bases not matched to a gene: 9. CDR3 region: CATSRVPGQSSNTIYF. The CDR3, as DNA: TGTGCCACCAGCAGAGTTCCGGGACAGTCATCAAACACCATATATTTT.

The rearrangement joins TRBV30 to TRBJ1-2, with D possibly being TRBD1 (5 bases). The germline CDR1 and CDR2 sequences are GTSNPN and SVGIG (reference sequence). V shed 4 bases and J shed 2 bases, with 8 bases lying between them. CDR3 length equals 12 residues. The DNA for the CDR3 is TGTGCCTGGATGGACAACAACTATGGCTACACCTTC. Translated: CAWMDNNYGYTF.

The gene calls are TRBV19 and TRBJ1-5, with D unresolved. Germline V CDR1 and CDR2: LNHDA, SQIVND (reference sequence). The CDR3 totals 15 residues. V was cut by 8 bases and J by 0 bases, with 14 bases left in between. CDR3 protein: CASSEGDYSNQPQHF. CDR3 coding DNA: TGTGCCAGTTCGGAGGGAGACTATAGCAATCAGCCCCAGCATTTT. Filled out from reference TRBV19 and TRBJ1-5, the complete variable domain reads DGGITQSPKYLFRKEGQNVTLSCEQNLNHDAMYWYRQDPGQGLRLIYYSQIVNDFQKGDIAEGYSVSREKKESFPLTVTSAQKNPTAFYLCASSEGDYSNQPQHFGDGTRLSIL.

The rearrangement links TRBV20-1 to TRBJ2-3; 15 bases map to TRBD2. The CDR3 is made up of 15 amino acids. The germline V gene has CDR1 DFQATT and CDR2 SNEGSKA (reference sequence). V was clipped by 5 bases and J by 4 bases; unmatched bases: 4. CDR3: CSARGTSGRPDTQYF. The CDR3, as DNA: TGCAGTGCTCGAGGGACTAGCGGGAGGCCAGATACGCAGTATTTT.

The V and J genes are TRBV14 and TRBJ1-1; weak D call: TRBD1 (5 bases). Germline CDR1 reads SGHDN; CDR2 reads FVKESK. This CDR3 is built from 14 residues. V dropped 4 bases and J dropped 4 bases, with 13 bases sitting between them. CDR3 nucleotides: TGTGCCAGCAGCCTTCAGGGTCTGGGCACTGAAGCTTTCTTT. It yields the protein CASSLQGLGTEAFF.

The rearrangement joins TRBV20-1 to TRBJ1-2; D is unresolved. This CDR3 has 11 residues. Germline values: CDR1 DFQATT, CDR2 SNEGSKA (reference sequence). V was shortened by 3 bases and J by 5 bases, with 7 bases between the two germline ends. This CDR3 is CSARVLYGYTF. In DNA form, the CDR3 reads TGCAGTGCTAGGGTCCTATATGGCTACACCTTC.

The gene calls are TRBV7-9 and TRBJ2-5, with 9 bases fitting TRBD1. V shed 3 bases, J shed 0 bases, and the junction held 8 bases outside the gene matches. Germline V gene data show CDR1 as SEHNR and CDR2 as FQNEAQ (reference sequence). This CDR3 has 17 amino acids. The CDR3, as DNA: TGTGCCAGCAGCTTGATAGGGCGGACAGGGGACCAAGAGACCCAGTACTTC. It specifies CASSLIGRTGDQETQYF.

This chain connects TRBV9 to TRBJ2-1; possible D gene TRBD2, 5 bases. The V end was cut by 4 bases, the J end by 0 bases, with 11 bases between. Germline V CDR1 and CDR2: SGDLS, YYNGEE. CDR3 length: 15 residues. The CDR3 here is CASSFLGSSYNEQFF. For the CDR3, the DNA is TGTGCCAGCAGCTTTCTAGGGAGCTCCTACAATGAGCAGTTCTTC.

CDR3 DNA sequence: TGTGCCAGCAGTTTTGTGGCCGAGAACACTGAAGCTTTCTTT. It specifies CASSFVAENTEAFF. The J gene is TRBJ1-1, the V gene TRBV12-3 or TRBV12-4, with D unclear. The CDR3 is 14 amino acids. Trimming left V 3 bases short and J 1 base short, with 9 bases between.

The chain uses TRBV20-1 and TRBJ2-2; D might be TRBD2 (6 bases). Germline CDR1 and CDR2: DFQATT and SNEGSKA (reference sequence). The CDR3 totals 18 residues. Trimming cost V 1 base and J 0 bases, with 18 bases left between them. CDR3 in amino acids: CSARATTTGRTNTGELFF. DNA of the CDR3: TGCAGTGCTAGAGCGACCACCACCGGGAGAACGAACACCGGGGAGCTGTTTTTT.

This rearrangement joins TRBV20-1 to TRBJ2-1; 7 positions agree with TRBD2. The CDR3 spans 15 residues. V was clipped by 1 base and J by 2 bases; unmatched bases: 5. Germline V gene data show CDR1 as DFQATT and CDR2 as SNEGSKA (reference sequence). The CDR3: CSARAESGTYNEQFF. The CDR3 bases are TGCAGTGCTAGAGCTGAGAGCGGGACCTACAATGAGCAGTTCTTC.

The chain recombines TRBV6-5 with TRBJ2-5; possible D gene TRBD2, 6 bases. The CDR3 has 17 residues. V was pared by 0 bases and J by 4 bases, with 18 bases between. CDR1 and CDR2 (germline): MNHEY, SVGAGI. CDR3 bases: TGTGCCAGCAGTTACTCGAGTGGCGGGACTGTTGGAGAGACCCAGTACTTC. Its protein product is CASSYSSGGTVGETQYF.

The chain is built from TRBV12-3 or TRBV12-4 and TRBJ1-2; no clear D gene. Between the trimmed V and J ends, which lost 5 bases and 8 bases, there was a span of 12 bases. The CDR3 runs to 12 residues. CDR3 DNA sequence: TGTGCCAGCAGTCCCGCCCTTGGGGGCTACACCTTC. This translates into CASSPALGGYTF.

A word on this clonotype: One junction end does not reproduce the germline sequence, and a read error may be involved. The chain has TRBV7-7 and TRBJ2-3, with TRBD2 matching over 7 bases. This CDR3 spans 16 amino acids. Per germline, CDR1 SSHAT and CDR2 FNYEAQ (reference sequence). CDR3 in amino acids: CASSTLADPSTDTQYF. CDR3 DNA sequence: TGTGCTAGCAGTACTCTAGCGGACCCTAGCACAGATACGCAGTATTTT. Full variable domain (remainder filled in from reference TRBV7-7 and TRBJ2-3): GAGVSQSPRYKVTKRGQDVTLRCDPISSHATLYWYQQALGQGPEFLTYFNYEAQPDKSGLPSDRFSAERPEGSISTLTIQRTEQRDSAMYRCASSTLADPSTDTQYFGPGTRLTVL.

This chain connects TRBV5-1 to TRBJ2-3; the match to TRBD2 covers 7 bases. The germline gives CDR1 SGHRS, CDR2 YFSETQ. Trimming took 3 bases from V and 4 from J; bases not matched to a gene: 14. The CDR3 extends over 17 amino acids. In DNA, the CDR3 is TGCGCCAGCAGCTCCACAGAACTAGCGCCAGGCGCAGATACGCAGTATTTT. Amino acid sequence: CASSSTELAPGADTQYF.